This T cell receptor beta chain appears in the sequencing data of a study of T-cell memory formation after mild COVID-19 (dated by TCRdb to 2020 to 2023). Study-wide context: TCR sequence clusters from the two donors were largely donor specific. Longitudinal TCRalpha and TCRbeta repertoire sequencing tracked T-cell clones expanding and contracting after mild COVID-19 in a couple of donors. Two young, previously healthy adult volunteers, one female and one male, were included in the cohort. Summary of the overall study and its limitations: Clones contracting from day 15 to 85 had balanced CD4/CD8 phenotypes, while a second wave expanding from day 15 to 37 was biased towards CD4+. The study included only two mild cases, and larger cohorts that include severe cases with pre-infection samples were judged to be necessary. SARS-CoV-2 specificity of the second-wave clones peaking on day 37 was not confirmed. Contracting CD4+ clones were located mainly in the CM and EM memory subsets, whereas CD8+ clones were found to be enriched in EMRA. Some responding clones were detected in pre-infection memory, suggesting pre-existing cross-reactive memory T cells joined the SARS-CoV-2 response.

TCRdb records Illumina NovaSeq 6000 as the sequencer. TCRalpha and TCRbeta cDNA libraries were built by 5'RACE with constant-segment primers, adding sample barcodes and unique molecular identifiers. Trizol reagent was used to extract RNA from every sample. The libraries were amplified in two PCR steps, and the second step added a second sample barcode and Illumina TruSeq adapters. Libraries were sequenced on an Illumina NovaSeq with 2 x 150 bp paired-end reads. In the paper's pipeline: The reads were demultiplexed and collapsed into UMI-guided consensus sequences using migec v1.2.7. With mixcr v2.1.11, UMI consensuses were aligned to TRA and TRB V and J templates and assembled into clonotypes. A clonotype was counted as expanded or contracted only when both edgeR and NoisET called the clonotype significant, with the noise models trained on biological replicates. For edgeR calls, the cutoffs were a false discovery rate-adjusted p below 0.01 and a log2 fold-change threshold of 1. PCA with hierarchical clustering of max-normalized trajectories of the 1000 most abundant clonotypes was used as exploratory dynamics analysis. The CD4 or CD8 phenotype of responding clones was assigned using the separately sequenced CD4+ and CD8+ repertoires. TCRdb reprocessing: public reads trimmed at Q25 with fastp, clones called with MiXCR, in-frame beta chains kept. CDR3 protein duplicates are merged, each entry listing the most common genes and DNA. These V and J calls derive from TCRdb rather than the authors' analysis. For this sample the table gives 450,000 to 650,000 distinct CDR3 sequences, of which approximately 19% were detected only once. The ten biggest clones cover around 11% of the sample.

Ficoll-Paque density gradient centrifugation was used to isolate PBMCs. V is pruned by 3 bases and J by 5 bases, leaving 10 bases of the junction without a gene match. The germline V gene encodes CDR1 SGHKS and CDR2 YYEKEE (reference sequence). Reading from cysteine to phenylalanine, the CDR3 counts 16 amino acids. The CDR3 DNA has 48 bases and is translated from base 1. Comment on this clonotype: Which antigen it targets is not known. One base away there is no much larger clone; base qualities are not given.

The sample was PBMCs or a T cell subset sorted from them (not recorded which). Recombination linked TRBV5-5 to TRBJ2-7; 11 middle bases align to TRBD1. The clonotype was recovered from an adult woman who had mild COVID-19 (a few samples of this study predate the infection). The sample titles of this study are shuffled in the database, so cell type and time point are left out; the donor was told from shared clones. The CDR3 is CASSSSGTGGGNEQYF. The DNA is TGTGCCAGCAGCTCCTCCGGGACAGGGGGAGGTAACGAGCAGTACTTC.